The rows below give T cell receptor beta chains drawn from one sample of a study of cytomegalovirus exposure and HLA in healthy donors. The repertoire was sequenced with immunoSEQ multiplex PCR; TCRdb's copy has only in-frame clones and lacks some. This sample carries over 150,000 clones, around 85% of them seen once, and the ten largest clones take around 2%. Material: PBMCs. Every receptor here comes from a human donor in good health. The CDR3 runs from the conserved cysteine through the conserved F or W. Fields, in order: D gene, J gene, clone size, V gene, CDR3 length, CDR3 protein, CDR3 DNA. The D gene is left open where the match is weak. Only some rows state a clone size, as once, few, many or a class for expanded clones.

D: .
J: TRBJ2-2
size: .
V: TRBV7-7
length: 15
CDR3: CASSLGSRGSGELFF
DNA: TGTGCCAGCAGCTTAGGTTCCCGGGGGTCCGGGGAGCTGTTTTTT

D: TRBD1
J: TRBJ1-1
size: .
V: TRBV27
length: 16
CDR3: CASSPISTGVNTEAFF
DNA: TGTGCCAGCAGCCCAATATCGACAGGGGTGAACACTGAAGCTTTCTTT

D: .
J: TRBJ2-7
size: .
V: TRBV6-5
length: 13
CDR3: CASSYASGLEQYF
DNA: TGTGCCAGCAGTTACGCCTCGGGATTAGAGCAGTACTTC

D: .
J: TRBJ1-3
size: .
V: TRBV5-4
length: 14
CDR3: CASSHDRTGNTIYF
DNA: TGTGCCAGCAGCCACGACAGGACTGGAAACACCATATATTTT

D: TRBD1
J: TRBJ1-6
size: .
V: TRBV7-3
length: 18
CDR3: CASSLNSLSGTVGSPLHF
DNA: TGTGCCAGCAGCCTGAACAGCCTCTCAGGGACAGTTGGGTCACCCCTCCACTTT

D: TRBD1
J: TRBJ1-6
size: .
V: TRBV19
length: 13
CDR3: CASGTGSGSPLHF
DNA: TGTGCCAGCGGGACAGGGTCGGGCTCACCCCTCCACTTT

D: TRBD1
J: TRBJ1-6
size: .
V: TRBV28
length: 14
CDR3: CASTLGQADSPLHF
DNA: TGTGCCAGCACCCTAGGACAGGCTGATTCACCCCTCCACTTT

D: .
J: TRBJ2-7
size: .
V: TRBV5-6
length: 13
CDR3: CASSLGSSYEQYF
DNA: TGTGCCAGCAGCTTGGGGAGCTCCTACGAGCAGTACTTC

D: TRBD2
J: TRBJ2-7
size: .
V: TRBV5-6
length: 15
CDR3: CASSLYGTSSYEQYF
DNA: TGTGCCAGCAGCTTGTACGGGACTAGTAGCTACGAGCAGTACTTC

D: .
J: TRBJ2-1
size: .
V: TRBV5-1
length: 14
CDR3: CASSLVAVYNEQFF
DNA: TGCGCCAGCAGCTTGGTAGCAGTCTACAATGAGCAGTTCTTC

D: TRBD1
J: TRBJ2-6
size: .
V: TRBV6-1
length: 18
CDR3: CASREAGGVPPGANVLTF
DNA: TGTGCCAGCAGAGAAGCAGGGGGCGTACCCCCAGGGGCCAACGTCCTGACTTTC

D: TRBD2
J: TRBJ2-3
size: .
V: TRBV9
length: 16
CDR3: CASSPGLAGNTDTQYF
DNA: TGTGCCAGCAGCCCGGGACTAGCGGGGAACACAGATACGCAGTATTTT

D: TRBD1
J: TRBJ1-1
size: .
V: TRBV7-6
length: 16
CDR3: CASSLEGATEVGEAFF
DNA: TGTGCCAGCAGCTTAGAGGGGGCTACGGAAGTTGGTGAAGCTTTCTTT

D: .
J: TRBJ1-2
size: .
V: TRBV6-5
length: 11
CDR3: CASSYAGGYTF
DNA: TGTGCCAGCAGTTACGCGGGTGGCTACACCTTC

D: TRBD2
J: TRBJ2-3
size: .
V: TRBV6-1
length: 15
CDR3: CASRGSGGVPGTQYF
DNA: TGTGCCAGCAGAGGTAGCGGGGGGGTTCCGGGGACGCAGTATTTT

D: .
J: TRBJ1-5
size: once
V: TRBV5-4
length: 14
CDR3: CASSLEGGNQPQHF
DNA: TGTGCCAGCAGCTTAGAAGGGGGCAATCAGCCCCAGCATTTT

D: TRBD2
J: TRBJ2-2
size: .
V: TRBV5-4
length: 18
CDR3: CASSAPSGGAVSTGELFF
DNA: TGTGCCAGCAGCGCCCCTAGCGGGGGGGCCGTGAGTACCGGGGAGCTGTTTTTT

D: .
J: TRBJ1-1
size: .
V: TRBV7-2
length: 14
CDR3: CASSLRHRGTEAFF
DNA: TGTGCCAGCAGCTTAAGGCACCGGGGCACTGAAGCTTTCTTT

D: .
J: TRBJ1-1
size: once
V: TRBV19
length: 13
CDR3: CASSMPGAGEAFF
DNA: TGTGCCAGTAGTATGCCAGGGGCAGGTGAAGCTTTCTTT

D: TRBD1
J: TRBJ1-3
size: .
V: TRBV19
length: 16
CDR3: CASSIVFQGARNTIYF
DNA: TGTGCCAGTAGTATAGTTTTCCAGGGGGCACGGAACACCATATATTTT

D: TRBD1
J: TRBJ2-7
size: .
V: TRBV7-2
length: 14
CDR3: CASSLDRGAYEQYF
DNA: TGTGCCAGCAGCCTAGACAGGGGAGCCTACGAGCAGTACTTC

D: TRBD2
J: TRBJ2-7
size: .
V: TRBV9
length: 19
CDR3: CASSGAPRTSGGRSYEQYF
DNA: TGTGCCAGCAGCGGAGCGCCTCGGACTAGCGGGGGGAGATCCTACGAGCAGTACTTC

D: .
J: TRBJ2-1
size: .
V: TRBV4-1
length: 16
CDR3: CASSRNTGSSYNEQFF
DNA: TGCGCCAGCAGCCGCAACACAGGGAGCTCCTACAATGAGCAGTTCTTC

D: .
J: TRBJ1-3
size: few
V: TRBV19
length: 16
CDR3: CASSGHRGGSGNTIYF
DNA: TGTGCCAGTAGTGGCCACCGGGGTGGGTCTGGAAACACCATATATTTT

D: .
J: TRBJ2-7
size: .
V: TRBV5-8
length: 13
CDR3: CASSLNRQNEQYF
DNA: TGTGCCAGCAGCCTCAACCGACAGAACGAGCAGTACTTC

D: TRBD2
J: TRBJ2-3
size: .
V: TRBV25-1
length: 18
CDR3: CASSEWGGGGGLTDTQYF
DNA: TGTGCCAGCAGTGAATGGGGTGGCGGGGGGGGCCTCACAGATACGCAGTATTTT

D: .
J: TRBJ2-7
size: .
V: TRBV2
length: 13
CDR3: CASRWGPGNEQYF
DNA: TGTGCCAGCAGATGGGGGCCAGGGAACGAGCAGTACTTC

D: TRBD1
J: TRBJ2-7
size: .
V: TRBV7-2
length: 12
CDR3: CASSFTGVEQYF
DNA: TGTGCCAGCAGCTTTACAGGGGTCGAGCAGTACTTC

D: TRBD1
J: TRBJ2-7
size: .
V: TRBV7-8
length: 13
CDR3: CASSQDRGNEQYF
DNA: TGTGCCAGCAGCCAGGACAGGGGCAACGAGCAGTACTTC

D: .
J: TRBJ1-1
size: .
V: TRBV7-9
length: 14
CDR3: CASSTPGGGTEAFF
DNA: TGTGCCAGCAGCACCCCCGGGGGGGGCACTGAAGCTTTCTTT

D: .
J: TRBJ2-7
size: .
V: TRBV28
length: 14
CDR3: CASSRTHSDYEQYF
DNA: TGTGCCAGCAGCCGTACTCATTCTGACTACGAGCAGTACTTC

D: .
J: TRBJ1-2
size: .
V: TRBV7-9
length: 14
CDR3: CASSLEGGDYGYTF
DNA: TGTGCCAGCAGCTTAGAAGGGGGGGACTATGGCTACACCTTC

D: .
J: TRBJ1-5
size: .
V: TRBV7-2
length: 15
CDR3: CASSLGGGLDQPQHF
DNA: TGTGCCAGCAGCTTAGGGGGGGGGTTGGATCAGCCCCAGCATTTT

D: TRBD1
J: TRBJ2-7
size: .
V: TRBV4-1
length: 16
CDR3: CASSQGETGPSYEQYF
DNA: TGCGCCAGCAGCCAAGGCGAGACAGGGCCTTCCTACGAGCAGTACTTC

D: .
J: TRBJ2-1
size: .
V: TRBV4-3
length: 16
CDR3: CASSQDGGQTYNEQFF
DNA: TGCGCCAGCAGCCAAGATGGTGGGCAGACCTACAATGAGCAGTTCTTC

D: .
J: TRBJ1-2
size: .
V: TRBV6-5
length: 11
CDR3: CASSNSYGYTF
DNA: TGTGCCAGCAGTAACAGCTATGGCTACACCTTC

D: TRBD1
J: TRBJ2-3
size: .
V: TRBV7-2
length: 18
CDR3: CASSLDNFRDRVTDTQYF
DNA: TGTGCCAGCAGCTTAGATAATTTCCGGGACAGGGTGACAGATACGCAGTATTTT

D: TRBD1
J: TRBJ2-7
size: .
V: TRBV14
length: 16
CDR3: CASSHGGWTGSYEQYF
DNA: TGTGCCAGCAGCCACGGTGGTTGGACAGGTTCCTACGAGCAGTACTTC

D: .
J: TRBJ2-2
size: once
V: TRBV4-3
length: 17
CDR3: CASSQEKQARNTGELFF
DNA: TGCGCCAGCAGCCAGGAAAAACAGGCCAGGAACACCGGGGAGCTGTTTTTT

D: .
J: TRBJ1-6
size: .
V: TRBV7-2
length: 16
CDR3: CASSQGSLLYNSPLHF
DNA: TGTGCCAGCAGCCAGGGAAGTCTTCTGTATAATTCACCCCTCCACTTT

D: TRBD1
J: TRBJ2-5
size: few
V: TRBV4-1
length: 16
CDR3: CASSQDLDRAQETQYF
DNA: TGCGCCAGCAGCCAAGATTTGGACAGGGCACAAGAGACCCAGTACTTC

D: TRBD2
J: TRBJ2-3
size: .
V: TRBV5-1
length: 17
CDR3: CASSLALAGGPTDTQYF
DNA: TGCGCCAGCAGCTTGGCCCTAGCGGGGGGGCCTACAGATACGCAGTATTTT